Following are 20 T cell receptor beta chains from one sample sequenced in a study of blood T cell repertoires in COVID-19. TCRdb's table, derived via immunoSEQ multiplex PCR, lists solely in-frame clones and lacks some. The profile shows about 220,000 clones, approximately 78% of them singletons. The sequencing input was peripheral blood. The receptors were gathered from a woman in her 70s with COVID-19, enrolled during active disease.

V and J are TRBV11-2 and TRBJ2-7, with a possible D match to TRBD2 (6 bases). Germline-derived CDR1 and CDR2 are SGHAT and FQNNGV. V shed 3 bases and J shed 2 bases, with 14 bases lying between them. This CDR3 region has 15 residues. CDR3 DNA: TGTGCCAGCAGCTTGGCCGGTAGCGGCGCCTACGAGCAGTACTTC. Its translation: CASSLAGSGAYEQYF. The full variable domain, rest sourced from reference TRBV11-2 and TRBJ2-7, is EAGVAQSPRYKIIEKRQSVAFWCNPISGHATLYWYQQILGQGPKLLIQFQNNGVVDDSQLPKDRFSAERLKGVDSTLKIQPAKLEDSAVYLCASSLAGSGAYEQYFGPGTRLTVT.

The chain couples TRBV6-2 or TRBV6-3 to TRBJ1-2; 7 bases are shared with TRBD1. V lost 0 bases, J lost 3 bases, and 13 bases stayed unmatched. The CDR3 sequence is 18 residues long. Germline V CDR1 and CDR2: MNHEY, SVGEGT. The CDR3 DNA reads TGTGCCAGCAGTTACTCGCTCCAGGGACAGCATTTGCACTATGGCTACACCTTC. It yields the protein CASSYSLQGQHLHYGYTF.

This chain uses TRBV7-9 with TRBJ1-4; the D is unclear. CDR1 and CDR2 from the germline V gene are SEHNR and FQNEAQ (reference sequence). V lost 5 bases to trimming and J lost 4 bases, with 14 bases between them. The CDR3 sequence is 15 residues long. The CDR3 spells CASSRGLASNEKLFF. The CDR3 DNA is TGTGCCAGCAGCCGCGGGTTGGCCAGTAATGAAAAACTGTTTTTT.

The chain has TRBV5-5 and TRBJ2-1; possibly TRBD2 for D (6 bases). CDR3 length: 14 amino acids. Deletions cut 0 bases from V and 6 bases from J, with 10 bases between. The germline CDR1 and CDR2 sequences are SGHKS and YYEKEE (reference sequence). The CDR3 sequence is CASSLVRGSNEQFF. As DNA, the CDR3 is TGTGCCAGCAGCTTGGTGCGGGGTAGCAATGAGCAGTTCTTC.

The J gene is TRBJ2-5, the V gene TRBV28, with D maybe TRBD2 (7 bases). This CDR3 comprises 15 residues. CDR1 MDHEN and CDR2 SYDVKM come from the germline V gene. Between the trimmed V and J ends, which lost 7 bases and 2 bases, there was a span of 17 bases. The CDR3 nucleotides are TGTGCCAGCACCGGGGGGCGGGGGTGGCAAGAGACCCAGTACTTC. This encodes CASTGGRGWQETQYF.

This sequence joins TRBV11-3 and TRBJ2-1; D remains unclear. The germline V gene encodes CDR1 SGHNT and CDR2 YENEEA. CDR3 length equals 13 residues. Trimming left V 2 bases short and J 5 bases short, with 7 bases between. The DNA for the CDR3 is TGTGCCAGCAGCTTATCACAGAACAATGAGCAGTTCTTC. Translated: CASSLSQNNEQFF.

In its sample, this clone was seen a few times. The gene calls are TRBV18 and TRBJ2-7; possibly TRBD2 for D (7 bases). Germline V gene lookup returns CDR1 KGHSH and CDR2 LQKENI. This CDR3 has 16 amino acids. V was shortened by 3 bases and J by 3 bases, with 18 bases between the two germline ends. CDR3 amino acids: CASSPMGGEGGYEQYF. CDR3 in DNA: TGTGCCAGCTCACCTATGGGAGGGGAAGGGGGCTACGAGCAGTACTTC.

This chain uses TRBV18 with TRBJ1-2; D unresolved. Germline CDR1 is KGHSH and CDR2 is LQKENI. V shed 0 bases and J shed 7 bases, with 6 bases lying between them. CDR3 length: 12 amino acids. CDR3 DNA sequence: TGTGCCAGCTCACCACCGAACAGTGGCTACACCTTC. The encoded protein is CASSPPNSGYTF.

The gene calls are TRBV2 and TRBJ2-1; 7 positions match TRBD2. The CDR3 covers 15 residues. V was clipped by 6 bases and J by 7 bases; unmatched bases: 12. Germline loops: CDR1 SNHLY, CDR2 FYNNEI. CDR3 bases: TGTGCCAGCAGACCTAATGGGCGGGAGATAAATGAGCAGTTCTTC. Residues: CASRPNGREINEQFF.

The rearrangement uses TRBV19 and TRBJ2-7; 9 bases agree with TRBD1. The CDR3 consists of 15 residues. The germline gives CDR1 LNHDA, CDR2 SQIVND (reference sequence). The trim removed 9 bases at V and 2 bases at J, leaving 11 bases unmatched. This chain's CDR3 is CASSRTGVGPYEQYF. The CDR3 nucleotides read TGTGCCAGCTCGCGGACAGGGGTAGGACCCTACGAGCAGTACTTC.

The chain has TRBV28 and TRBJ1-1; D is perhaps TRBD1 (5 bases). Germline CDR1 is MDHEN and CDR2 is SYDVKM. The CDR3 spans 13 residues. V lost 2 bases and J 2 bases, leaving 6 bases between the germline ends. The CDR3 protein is CASSLQGNTEAFF. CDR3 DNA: TGTGCCAGCAGTTTACAGGGTAACACTGAAGCTTTCTTT.

The CDR3 sequence is CASSLIQGRNGYTF. In nucleotides, the CDR3 is TGTGCCAGCAGCCTTATACAGGGGAGGAATGGCTACACCTTC. The chain employs TRBV3-1 (or the pseudogene TRBV3-2) and TRBJ1-2; 7 positions agree with TRBD1. The CDR3 is 14 amino acids. V was clipped by 4 bases and J by 6 bases; unmatched bases: 8. Per the germline V gene, CDR1 is LGHDT and CDR2 is YNNKEL (reference sequence).

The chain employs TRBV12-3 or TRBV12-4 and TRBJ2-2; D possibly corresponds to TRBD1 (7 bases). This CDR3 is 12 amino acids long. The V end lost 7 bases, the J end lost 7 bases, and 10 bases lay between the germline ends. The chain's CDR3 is CASIRGVGELFF. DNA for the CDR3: TGTGCCAGCATCAGGGGGGTCGGGGAGCTGTTTTTT.

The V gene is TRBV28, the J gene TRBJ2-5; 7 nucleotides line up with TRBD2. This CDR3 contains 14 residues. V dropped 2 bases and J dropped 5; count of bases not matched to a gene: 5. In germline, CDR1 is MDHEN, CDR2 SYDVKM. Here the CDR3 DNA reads TGTGCCAGCAGTTTAGTCCCCGGGGGGGAGACCCAGTACTTC. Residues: CASSLVPGGETQYF.

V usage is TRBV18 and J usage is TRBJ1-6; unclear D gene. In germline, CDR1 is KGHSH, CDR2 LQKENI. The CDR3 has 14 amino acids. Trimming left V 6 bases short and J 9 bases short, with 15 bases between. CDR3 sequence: CASSPGISPSPLHF. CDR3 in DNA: TGTGCCAGCTCGCCCGGGATCTCACCTTCACCCCTCCACTTT.

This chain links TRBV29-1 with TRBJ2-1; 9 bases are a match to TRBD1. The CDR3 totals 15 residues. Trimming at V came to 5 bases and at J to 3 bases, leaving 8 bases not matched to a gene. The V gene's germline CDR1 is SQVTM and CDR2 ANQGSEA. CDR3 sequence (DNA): TGCAGCGTTCAAACCGGGACAGGGAACTACAATGAGCAGTTCTTC. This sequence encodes CSVQTGTGNYNEQFF.

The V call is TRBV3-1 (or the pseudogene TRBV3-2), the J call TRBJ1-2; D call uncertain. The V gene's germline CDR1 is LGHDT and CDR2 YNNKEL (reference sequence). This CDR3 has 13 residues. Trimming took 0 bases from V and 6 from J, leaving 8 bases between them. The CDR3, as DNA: TGTGCCAGCAGCCAAGACCGCGGAGATGGCTACACCTTC. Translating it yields CASSQDRGDGYTF.

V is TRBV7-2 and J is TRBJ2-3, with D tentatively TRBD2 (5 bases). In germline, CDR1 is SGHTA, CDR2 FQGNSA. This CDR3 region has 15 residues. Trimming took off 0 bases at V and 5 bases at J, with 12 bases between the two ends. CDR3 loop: CASSLAPDFLDTQYF. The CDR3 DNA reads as TGTGCCAGCAGCTTAGCCCCGGACTTCCTAGATACGCAGTATTTT.

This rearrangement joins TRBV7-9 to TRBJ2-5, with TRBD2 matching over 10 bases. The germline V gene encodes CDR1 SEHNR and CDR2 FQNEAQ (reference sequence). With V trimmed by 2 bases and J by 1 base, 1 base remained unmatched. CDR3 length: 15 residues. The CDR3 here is CASSLSSGGQETQYF. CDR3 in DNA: TGTGCCAGCAGCTTATCTAGCGGGGGCCAAGAGACCCAGTACTTC.

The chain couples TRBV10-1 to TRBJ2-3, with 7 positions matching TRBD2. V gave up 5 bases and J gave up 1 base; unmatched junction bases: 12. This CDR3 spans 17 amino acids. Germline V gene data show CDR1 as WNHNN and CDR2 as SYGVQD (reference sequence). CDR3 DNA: TGCGCCAGCAGTCCCTTGGGAGGGCTAGCGGGCACAGATACGCAGTATTTT. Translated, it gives CASSPLGGLAGTDTQYF.